This T cell receptor beta chain derives from a study of metastatic and nonmetastatic thyroid tumors. Study context: Comparative analysis of repertoires was undertaken across blood and tumor or nodule tissue obtained from malignant and benign thyroid patients. Study results and limitations: According to reports, the diversity of TCR beta was significantly higher in malignant thyroid tumors than in benign nodules, and this held in both blood and tumor samples.

There are a few counts of this clone. Its antigen is not identified. In the authors' methods: In papillary thyroid cancer, a distant-metastasis classifier was built using CDR3 differences across clinicopathological groups. TCRdb re-processed the PCR reads through MiXCR. None of the V and J calls come from the authors' own analysis; TCRdb made them. This table holds about 43,000 clones, more than 3% found once. The CDR3 has 13 residues. The germline gives CDR1 MNHEY, CDR2 SVGEGT. Trimming pared 6 bases from V and 7 bases from J, leaving 15 bases between. Ahead of thyroid surgery, no patient had received treatment of any kind.

Sequenced material: blood. The gene calls are TRBV6-2 or TRBV6-3 and TRBJ1-2; D remains ambiguous. The TCR originated in a female donor with papillary thyroid cancer or a benign thyroid nodule (not recorded which). Some clones in this sample may be carry-over from other donors' samples. CDR3 sequence: CASSPLGRRGYTF. The CDR3 region has the DNA TGTGCCAGCAGCCCACTCGGACGGCGTGGCTACACCTTC.